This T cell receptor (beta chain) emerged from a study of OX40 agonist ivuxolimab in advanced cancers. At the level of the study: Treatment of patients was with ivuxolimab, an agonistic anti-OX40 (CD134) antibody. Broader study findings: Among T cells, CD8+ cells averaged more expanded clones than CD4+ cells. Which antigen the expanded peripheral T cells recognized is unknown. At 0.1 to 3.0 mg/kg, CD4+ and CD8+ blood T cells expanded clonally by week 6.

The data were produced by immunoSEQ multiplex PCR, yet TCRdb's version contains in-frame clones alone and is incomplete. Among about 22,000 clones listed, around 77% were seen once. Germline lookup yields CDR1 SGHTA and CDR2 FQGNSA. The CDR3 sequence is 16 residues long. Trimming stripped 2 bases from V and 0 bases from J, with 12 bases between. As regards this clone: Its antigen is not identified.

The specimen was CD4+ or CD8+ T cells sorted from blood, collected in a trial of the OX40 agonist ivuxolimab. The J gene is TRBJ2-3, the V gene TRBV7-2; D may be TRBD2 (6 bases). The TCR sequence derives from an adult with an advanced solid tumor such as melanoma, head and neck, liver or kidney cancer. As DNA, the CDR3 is TGTGCCAGCAGCTTATTAGGACTACCTAGCACAGATACGCAGTATTTT. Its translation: CASSLLGLPSTDTQYF.